The 2 T cell receptor beta chains below come from one sample, sequenced in a study of T cell repertoires in cytomegalovirus infection. Via MiXCR, TCRdb re-called the reads, giving one row per CDR3 protein. The sample lists over 100,000 distinct CDR3 sequences; 9.5% to 13% were seen once. These TCRs are of unknown antigen specificity. The sequenced sample consisted of PBMCs, sequenced either directly or after in vitro stimulation (not recorded which). These receptors were obtained from a human donor in good health (CMV status not recorded). Some clones in this sample may be carry-over from other donors' samples.

This clonotype showed up just a few times. This chain uses TRBV27 with TRBJ2-7; no clear D gene. Looked up from germline, CDR1 is MNHEY and CDR2 is SMNVEV (reference sequence). Trimming left V 5 bases short and J 0 bases short, with 2 bases between. This CDR3 comprises 11 residues. The CDR3 DNA reads TGTGCCAGCAGTCCCTCCTACGAGCAGTACGTC. It yields the protein CASSPSYEQYV.

This clonotype has ten or more counts. V is TRBV7-2 and J is TRBJ1-4; no clear D gene. Germline CDR1 reads SGHTA; CDR2 reads FQGNSA. The CDR3 is 14 residues long. V lost 1 base and J lost 4, with 7 bases in between. CDR3 in amino acids: CASSLGGSNEKLFF. CDR3 nucleotides: TGTGCCAGCAGCTTAGGAGGGAGTAATGAAAAACTGTTTTTT.